This T cell receptor (beta chain) was captured in a study of control samples from healthy donors and cancer patients. Trimming at V came to 1 base and at J to 0 bases, leaving 3 bases not matched to a gene. Germline V gene sequence: CDR1 LGHNA, CDR2 YNFKEQ. The CDR3 runs 16 residues. Assay: immunoSEQ multiplex PCR; the TCRdb copy retains only in-frame clones and omits some. The sample has over 10,000 clones, roughly 79% seen once. The receptor's source is a male donor with melanoma. Sequencing used formalin-fixed, paraffin-embedded tissue. The gene calls are TRBV4-2 and TRBJ2-1; the match to TRBD1 covers 7 bases. The CDR3 DNA is TGTGCCAGCAGCCAAGTAGGGGGCAGCTCCTACAATGAGCAGTTCTTC. Translating gives CASSQVGGSSYNEQFF.